This is a list of T cell receptor beta chains from one sample in a study of T cell responses to AZD1222 COVID-19 vaccine. Produced via immunoSEQ multiplex PCR; TCRdb's table is partial and in-frame only. Of 90,000 to 140,000 clones in the sample, roughly 87% are singletons; the top ten hold 35% to 45%. The sequences come from peripheral blood, collected 28 days after the second AZD1222 dose. The receptors were sampled from an adult who received the AZD1222 COVID-19 vaccine. CDR3s leave out the opening cysteine and the closing phenylalanine or tryptophan. The order of the fields is CDR3 length, J gene, V gene, CDR3 protein.

11 TRBJ1-1 TRBV2 ASKPWGVTEAF
12 TRBJ1-2 TRBV5-6 ASSLSGQDYGYT
12 TRBJ2-4 TRBV7-2 ASSLVREGNIQY
12 TRBJ2-1 TRBV6-5 ASSYREGYNEQF
14 TRBJ1-4 TRBV15 ATSRDLGGTNEKLF
13 TRBJ2-7 TRBV5-1 ASSLGGLVFYEQY
18 TRBJ2-3 TRBV19 ASSIVRGSGRPTSTDTQY
9 TRBJ1-1 TRBV19 ASAGRTEAF
12 TRBJ1-3 TRBV6-2/TRBV6-3 ASSYGGSGNTIY
12 TRBJ2-7 TRBV3-1/TRBV3-2 ASSPWTSGDKQY
14 TRBJ1-1 TRBV18 ASSPVTGALNTEAF
12 TRBJ2-1 TRBV24-1 ATSDRPLRSEQF
12 TRBJ2-2 TRBV27 ASSSRGNTGELF
14 TRBJ2-7 TRBV7-8 ASSTRTGTNSYEQY
11 TRBJ1-2 TRBV6-5 ASRSSPRRGYT
14 TRBJ2-5 TRBV5-5 ASTRRGSLYQETQY
11 TRBJ2-7 TRBV3-1/TRBV3-2 ASNSRGLYEQY
12 TRBJ1-1 TRBV7-2 ASSFGLEDTEAF
14 TRBJ1-2 TRBV4-2 ASSQTGVEYNYGYT
17 TRBJ1-6 TRBV18 ASSPRLQLSSSYNSPLH